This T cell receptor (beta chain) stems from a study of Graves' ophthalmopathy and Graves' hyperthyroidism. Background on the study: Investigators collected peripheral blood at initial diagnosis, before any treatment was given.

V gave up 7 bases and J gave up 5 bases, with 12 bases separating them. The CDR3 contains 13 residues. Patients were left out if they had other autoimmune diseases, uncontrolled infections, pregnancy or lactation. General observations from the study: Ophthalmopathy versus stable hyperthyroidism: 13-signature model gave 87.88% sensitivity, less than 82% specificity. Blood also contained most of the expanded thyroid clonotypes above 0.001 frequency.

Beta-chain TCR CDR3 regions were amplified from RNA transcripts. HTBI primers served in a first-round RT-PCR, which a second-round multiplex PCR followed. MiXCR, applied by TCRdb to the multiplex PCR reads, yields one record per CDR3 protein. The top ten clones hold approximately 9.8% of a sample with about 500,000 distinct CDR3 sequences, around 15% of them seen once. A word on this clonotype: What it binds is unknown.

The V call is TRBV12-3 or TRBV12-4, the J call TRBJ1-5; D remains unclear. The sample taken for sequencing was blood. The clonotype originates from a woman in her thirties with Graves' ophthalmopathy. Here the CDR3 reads CASTSTGDQPQHF. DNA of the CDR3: TGTGCCAGCACCTCAACCGGGGATCAGCCCCAGCATTTT.